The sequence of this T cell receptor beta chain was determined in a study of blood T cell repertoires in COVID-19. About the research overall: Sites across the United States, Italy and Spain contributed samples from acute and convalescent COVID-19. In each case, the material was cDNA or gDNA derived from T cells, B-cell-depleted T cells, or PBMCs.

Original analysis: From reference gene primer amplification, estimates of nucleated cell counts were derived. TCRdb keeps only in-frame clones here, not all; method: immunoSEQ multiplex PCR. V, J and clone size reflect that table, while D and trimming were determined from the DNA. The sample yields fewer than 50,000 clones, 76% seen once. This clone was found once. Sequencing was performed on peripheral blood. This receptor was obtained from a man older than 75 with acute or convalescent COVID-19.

As DNA, the CDR3 is TGTGCCAGCAGGTCGACTAGCGGGACCTACAATGAGCAGTTCTTC. Translation gives CASRSTSGTYNEQFF. V gene TRBV28 combines with J gene TRBJ2-1; TRBD2 aligns across 11 bases. This CDR3 region has 15 residues. With V trimmed by 6 bases and J by 2 bases, 3 bases remained unmatched. Germline V CDR1 and CDR2: MDHEN, SYDVKM. Looking up the rest from reference TRBV28 and TRBJ2-1 gives the full variable domain: DVKVTQSSRYLVKRTGEKVFLECVQDMDHENMFWYRQDPGLGLRLIYFSYDVKMKEKGDIPEGYSVSREKKERFSLILESASTNQTSMYLCASRSTSGTYNEQFFGPGTRLTVL.